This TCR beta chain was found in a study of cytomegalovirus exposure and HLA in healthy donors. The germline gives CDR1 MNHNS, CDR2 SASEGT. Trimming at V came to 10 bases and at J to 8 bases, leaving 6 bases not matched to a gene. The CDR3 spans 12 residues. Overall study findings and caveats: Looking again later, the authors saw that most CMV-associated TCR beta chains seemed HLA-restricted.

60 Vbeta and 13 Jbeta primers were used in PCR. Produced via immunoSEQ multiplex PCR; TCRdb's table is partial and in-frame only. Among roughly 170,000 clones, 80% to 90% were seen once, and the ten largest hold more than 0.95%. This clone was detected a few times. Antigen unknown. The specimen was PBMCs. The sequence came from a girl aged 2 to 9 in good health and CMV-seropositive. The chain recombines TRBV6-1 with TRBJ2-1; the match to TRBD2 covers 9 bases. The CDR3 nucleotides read TGTGCCACCGGGACTAGCAGCGATGAGCAGTTCTTC. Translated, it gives CATGTSSDEQFF.